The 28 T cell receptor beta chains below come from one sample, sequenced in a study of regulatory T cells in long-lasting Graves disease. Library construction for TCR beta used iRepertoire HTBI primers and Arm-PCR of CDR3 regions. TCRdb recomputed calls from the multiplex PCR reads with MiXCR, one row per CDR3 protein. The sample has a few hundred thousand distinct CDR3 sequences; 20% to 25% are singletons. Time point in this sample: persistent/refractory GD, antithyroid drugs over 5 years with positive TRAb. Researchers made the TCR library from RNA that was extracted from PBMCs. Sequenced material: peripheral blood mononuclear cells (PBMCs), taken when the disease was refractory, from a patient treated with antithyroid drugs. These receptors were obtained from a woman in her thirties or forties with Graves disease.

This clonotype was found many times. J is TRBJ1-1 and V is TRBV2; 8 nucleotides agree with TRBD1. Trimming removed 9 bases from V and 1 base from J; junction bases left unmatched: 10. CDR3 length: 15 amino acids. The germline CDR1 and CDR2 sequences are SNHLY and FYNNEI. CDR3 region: CARDGFDRGNTEAFF. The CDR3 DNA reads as TGTGCCAGGGACGGCTTCGACAGGGGGAACACTGAAGCTTTCTTT. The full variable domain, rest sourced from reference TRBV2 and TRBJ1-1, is EPEVTQTPSHQVTQMGQEVILRCVPISNHLYFYWYRQILGQKVEFLVSFYNNEISEKSEIFDDQFSVERPDGSNFTLKIRSTKLEDSAMYFCARDGFDRGNTEAFFGQGTRLTVV.

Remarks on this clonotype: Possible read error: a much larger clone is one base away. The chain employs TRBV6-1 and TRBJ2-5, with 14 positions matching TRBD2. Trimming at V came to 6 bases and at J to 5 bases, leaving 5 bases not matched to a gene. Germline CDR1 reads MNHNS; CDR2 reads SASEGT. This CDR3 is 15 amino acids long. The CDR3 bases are TGTGCCAGCAGGAGACTAGCGGGAGGGCGGGAGACCCAGTACTTC. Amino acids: CASRRLAGGRETQYF.

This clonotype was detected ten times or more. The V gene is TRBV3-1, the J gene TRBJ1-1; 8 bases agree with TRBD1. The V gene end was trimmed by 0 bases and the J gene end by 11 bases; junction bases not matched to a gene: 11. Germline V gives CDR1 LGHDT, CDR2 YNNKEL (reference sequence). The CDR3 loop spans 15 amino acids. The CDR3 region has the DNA TGTGCCAGCAGCCAAGAGGGACAGGTGATTCCTAGGGCTTTCTTT. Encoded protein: CASSQEGQVIPRAFF.

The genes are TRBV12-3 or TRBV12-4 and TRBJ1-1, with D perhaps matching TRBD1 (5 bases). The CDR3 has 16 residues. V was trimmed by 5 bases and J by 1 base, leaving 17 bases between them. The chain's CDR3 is CASSPLQGAGNTEAFF. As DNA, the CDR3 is TGTGCCAGCAGTCCACTGCAGGGTGCCGGGAACACTGAAGCTTTCTTT.

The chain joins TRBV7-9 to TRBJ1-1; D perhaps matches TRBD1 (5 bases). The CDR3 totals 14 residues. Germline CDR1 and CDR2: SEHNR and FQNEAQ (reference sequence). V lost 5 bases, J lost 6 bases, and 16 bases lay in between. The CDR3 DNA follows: TGTGCCAGCAGCCGAGGTGGGTGGGACGCTGAAGCTTTCTTT. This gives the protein CASSRGGWDAEAFF.

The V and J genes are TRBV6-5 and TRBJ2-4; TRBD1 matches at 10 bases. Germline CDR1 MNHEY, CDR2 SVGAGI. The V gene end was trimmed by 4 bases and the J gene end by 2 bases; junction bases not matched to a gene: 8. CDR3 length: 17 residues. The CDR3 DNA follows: TGTGCCAGCAGTTCCCCCGACAGGGGGCAATCCAAAAACATTCAGTACTTC. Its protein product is CASSSPDRGQSKNIQYF.

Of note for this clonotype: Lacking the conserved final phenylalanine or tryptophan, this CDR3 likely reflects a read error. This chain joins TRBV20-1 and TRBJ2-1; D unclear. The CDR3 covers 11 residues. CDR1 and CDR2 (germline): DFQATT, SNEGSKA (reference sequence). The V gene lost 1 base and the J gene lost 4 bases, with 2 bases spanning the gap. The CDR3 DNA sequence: TGCAGTGCTAGAGGATACAATGAGCAGTTCTCC. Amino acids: CSARGYNEQFS.

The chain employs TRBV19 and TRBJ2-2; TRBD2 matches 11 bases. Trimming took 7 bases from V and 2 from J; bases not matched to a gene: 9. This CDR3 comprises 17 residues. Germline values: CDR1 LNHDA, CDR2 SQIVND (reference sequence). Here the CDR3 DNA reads TGTGCCAGTACCTCTACTAGCGGGAGAACTAACACCGGGGAGCTGTTTTTT. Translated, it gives CASTSTSGRTNTGELFF. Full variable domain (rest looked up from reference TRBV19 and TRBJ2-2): DGGITQSPKYLFRKEGQNVTLSCEQNLNHDAMYWYRQDPGQGLRLIYYSQIVNDFQKGDIAEGYSVSREKKESFPLTVTSAQKNPTAFYLCASTSTSGRTNTGELFFGEGSRLTVL.

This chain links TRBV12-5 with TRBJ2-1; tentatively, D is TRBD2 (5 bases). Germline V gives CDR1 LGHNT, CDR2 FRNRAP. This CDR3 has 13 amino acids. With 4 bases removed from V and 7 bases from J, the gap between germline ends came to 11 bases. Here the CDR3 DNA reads TGTGCTAGTGGTTACCATAGGGAGAATGAGCAGTTCTTC. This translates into CASGYHRENEQFF.

CDR3 loop: CASSLGPGGAKNIQYF. The CDR3 DNA sequence: TGCGCCAGCAGCTTGGGGCCTGGCGGGGCCAAAAACATTCAGTACTTC. The J gene is TRBJ2-4, the V gene TRBV5-1; tentative D call: TRBD2 (5 bases). Trimming took off 0 bases at V and 1 base at J, with 11 bases between the two ends. Per the germline V gene, CDR1 is SGHRS and CDR2 is YFSETQ. This CDR3 is built from 16 residues.

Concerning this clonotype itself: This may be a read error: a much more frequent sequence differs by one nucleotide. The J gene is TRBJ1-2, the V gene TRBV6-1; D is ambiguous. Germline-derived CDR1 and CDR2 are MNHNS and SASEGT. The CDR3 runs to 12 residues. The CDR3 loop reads CAARTGPYGHTF. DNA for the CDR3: TGTGCCGCACGGACGGGCCCCTATGGCCACACCTTC.

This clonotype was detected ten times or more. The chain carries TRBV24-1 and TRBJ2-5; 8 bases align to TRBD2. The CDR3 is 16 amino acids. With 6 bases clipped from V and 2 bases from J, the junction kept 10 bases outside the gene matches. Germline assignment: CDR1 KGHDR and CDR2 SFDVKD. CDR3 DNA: TGTGCCACCAGTTCCGCTCCAGCGGGAGATCAAGAGACCCAGTACTTC. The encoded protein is CATSSAPAGDQETQYF.

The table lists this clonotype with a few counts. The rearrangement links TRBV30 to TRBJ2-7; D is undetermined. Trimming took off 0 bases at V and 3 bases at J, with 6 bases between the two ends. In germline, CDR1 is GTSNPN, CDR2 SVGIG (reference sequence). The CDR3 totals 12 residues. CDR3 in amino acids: CAWSVYSYEQYF. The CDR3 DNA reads TGTGCCTGGAGTGTGTACAGCTACGAGCAGTACTTC.

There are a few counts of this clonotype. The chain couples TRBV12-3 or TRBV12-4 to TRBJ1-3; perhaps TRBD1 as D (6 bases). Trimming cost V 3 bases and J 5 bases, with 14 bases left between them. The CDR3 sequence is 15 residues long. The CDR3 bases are TGTGCCAGCAGTTTGGCCTGGACAGAGAGAAACACCATATATTTT. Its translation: CASSLAWTERNTIYF.

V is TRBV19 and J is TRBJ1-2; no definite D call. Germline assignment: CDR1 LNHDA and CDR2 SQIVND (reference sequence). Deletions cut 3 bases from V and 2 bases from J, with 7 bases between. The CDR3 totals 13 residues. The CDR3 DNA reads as TGTGCCAGTAGTATGAACGGGAACTATGGCTACACCTTC. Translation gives CASSMNGNYGYTF.

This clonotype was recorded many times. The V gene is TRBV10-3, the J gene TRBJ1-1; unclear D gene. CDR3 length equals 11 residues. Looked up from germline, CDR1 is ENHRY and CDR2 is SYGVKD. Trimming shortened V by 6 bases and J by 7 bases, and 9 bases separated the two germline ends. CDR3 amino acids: CAIRERSEAFF. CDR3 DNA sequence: TGTGCCATCAGGGAGAGGAGTGAAGCTTTCTTT.

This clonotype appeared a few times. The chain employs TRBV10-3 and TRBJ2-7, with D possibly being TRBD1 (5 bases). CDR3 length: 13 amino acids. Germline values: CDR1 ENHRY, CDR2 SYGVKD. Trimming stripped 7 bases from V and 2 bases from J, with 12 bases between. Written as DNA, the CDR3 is TGTGCCATCACCACAGGTATTCCCTACGAGCAGTACTTC. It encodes CAITTGIPYEQYF.

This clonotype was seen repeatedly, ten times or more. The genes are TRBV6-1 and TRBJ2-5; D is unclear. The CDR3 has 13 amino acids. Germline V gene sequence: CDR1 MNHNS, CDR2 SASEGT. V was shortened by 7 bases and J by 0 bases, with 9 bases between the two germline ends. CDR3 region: CASNTEYQETQYF. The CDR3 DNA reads TGTGCCAGCAACACAGAATACCAAGAGACCCAGTACTTC.

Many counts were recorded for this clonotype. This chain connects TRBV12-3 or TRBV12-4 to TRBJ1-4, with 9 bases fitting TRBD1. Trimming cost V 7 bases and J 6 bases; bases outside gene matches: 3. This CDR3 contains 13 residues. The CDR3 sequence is CASTRTGDEKLFF. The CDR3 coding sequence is TGTGCCAGCACCAGGACAGGGGATGAAAAACTGTTTTTT.

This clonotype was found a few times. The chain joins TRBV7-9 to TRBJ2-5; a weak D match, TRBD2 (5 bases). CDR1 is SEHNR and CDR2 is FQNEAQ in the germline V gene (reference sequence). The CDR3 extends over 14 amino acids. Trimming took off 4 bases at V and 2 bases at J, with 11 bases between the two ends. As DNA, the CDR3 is TGTGCCAGCAGCTCACTTAGCGTACAAGAGACCCAGTACTTC. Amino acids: CASSSLSVQETQYF.

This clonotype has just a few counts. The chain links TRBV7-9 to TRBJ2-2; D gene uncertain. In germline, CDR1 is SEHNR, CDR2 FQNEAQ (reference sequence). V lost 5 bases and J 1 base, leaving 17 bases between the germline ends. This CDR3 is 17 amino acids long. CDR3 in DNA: TGTGCCAGCAGCCTCCACGGTTTGCGAGGGAACACCGGGGAGCTGTTTTTT. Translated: CASSLHGLRGNTGELFF.

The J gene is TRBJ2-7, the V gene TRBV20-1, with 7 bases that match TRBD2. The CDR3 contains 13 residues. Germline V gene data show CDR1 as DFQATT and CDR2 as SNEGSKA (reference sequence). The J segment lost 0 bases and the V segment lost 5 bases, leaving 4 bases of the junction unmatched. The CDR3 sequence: CSAGGGSSYEQYF. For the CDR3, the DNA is TGCAGTGCTGGTGGCGGGAGCTCCTACGAGCAGTACTTC.

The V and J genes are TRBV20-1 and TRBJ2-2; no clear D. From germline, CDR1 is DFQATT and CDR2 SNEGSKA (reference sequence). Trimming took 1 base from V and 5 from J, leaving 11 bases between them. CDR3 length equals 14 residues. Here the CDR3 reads CSARAGPGTGELFF. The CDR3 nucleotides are TGCAGTGCTAGAGCCGGGCCTGGGACCGGGGAGCTGTTTTTT.

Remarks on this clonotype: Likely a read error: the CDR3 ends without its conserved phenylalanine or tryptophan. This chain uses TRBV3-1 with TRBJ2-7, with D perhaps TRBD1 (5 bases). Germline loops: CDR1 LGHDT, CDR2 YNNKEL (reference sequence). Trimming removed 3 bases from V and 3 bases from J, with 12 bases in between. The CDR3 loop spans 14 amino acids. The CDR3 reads CASSHGAGNYEQYL. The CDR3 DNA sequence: TGTGCCAGCAGCCATGGCGCAGGGAACTACGAGCAGTACCTC.

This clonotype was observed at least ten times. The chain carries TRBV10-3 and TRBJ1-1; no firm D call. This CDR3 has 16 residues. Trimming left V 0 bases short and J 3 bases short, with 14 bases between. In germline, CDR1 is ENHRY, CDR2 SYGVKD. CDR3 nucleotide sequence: TGTGCCATCAGTGAGTCGAGGCGTGGAGCTCACACTGAAGCTTTCTTT. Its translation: CAISESRRGAHTEAFF.

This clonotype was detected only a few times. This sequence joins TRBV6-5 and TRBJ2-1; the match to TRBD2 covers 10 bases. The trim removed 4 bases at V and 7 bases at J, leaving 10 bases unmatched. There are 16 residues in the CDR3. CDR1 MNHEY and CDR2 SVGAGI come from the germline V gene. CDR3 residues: CASSWEREGRWNEQFF. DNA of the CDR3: TGTGCCAGCAGTTGGGAGCGGGAGGGCCGATGGAATGAGCAGTTCTTC.

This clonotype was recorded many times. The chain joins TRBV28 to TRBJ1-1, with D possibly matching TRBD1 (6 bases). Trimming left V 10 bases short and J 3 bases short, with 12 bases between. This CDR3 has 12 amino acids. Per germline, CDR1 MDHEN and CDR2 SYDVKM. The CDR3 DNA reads TGTGCCATCAGGGGCTGGGACACTGAAGCTTTCTTT. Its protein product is CAIRGWDTEAFF.

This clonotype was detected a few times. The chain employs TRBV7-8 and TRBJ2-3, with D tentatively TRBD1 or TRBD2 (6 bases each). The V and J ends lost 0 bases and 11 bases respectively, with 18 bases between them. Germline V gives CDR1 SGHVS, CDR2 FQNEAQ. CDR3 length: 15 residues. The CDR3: CASSLARGGALVQYF. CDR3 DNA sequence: TGTGCCAGCAGCTTAGCCAGGGGCGGGGCTCTGGTGCAGTATTTT.